The 29 T cell receptor beta chains given below trace back to one sample, sequenced in a study of spatial heterogeneity in lung cancer. Time point noted: blood at routine non-recurrence follow-up after resection. TCRdb re-derived calls from the 5' RACE reads in MiXCR, one entry per CDR3 protein. This table holds under 150,000 distinct CDR3 sequences, about 10% found once. Specimen: PBMCs, collected at follow-up. The origin of the receptors is a female donor with early-stage non-small cell lung cancer.

This clonotype was recorded many times. V usage is TRBV5-1 and J usage is TRBJ2-5; D is uncertain. CDR1 and CDR2 (germline): SGHRS, YFSETQ. This CDR3 has 11 residues. The V gene lost 4 bases and the J gene lost 2 bases, with 3 bases spanning the gap. The DNA of the CDR3 is TGCGCCAGCAGCCTGCAAGAGACCCAGTACTTC. Residues: CASSLQETQYF.

This sequence joins TRBV5-1 and TRBJ1-6; D is possibly TRBD1 (6 bases). Per germline, CDR1 SGHRS and CDR2 YFSETQ. The CDR3 is 16 amino acids. The germline V and J ends were trimmed by 4 bases and 0 bases, with 11 bases remaining between them. The CDR3 sequence is CASSIGTSSYNSPLHF. The CDR3 nucleotides are TGCGCCAGCAGCATCGGGACAAGCTCCTATAATTCACCCCTCCACTTT.

This clonotype was recorded many times. V gene TRBV12-3 or TRBV12-4 combines with J gene TRBJ2-3; 7 nucleotides agree with TRBD2. V lost 4 bases and J lost 0; bases outside the gene matches: 10. This CDR3 has 17 amino acids. The CDR3 sequence is CASSSSVGGGSTDTQYF. For the CDR3, the DNA is TGTGCCAGCAGTTCCTCTGTTGGCGGGGGAAGCACAGATACGCAGTATTTT.

In its sample, this clonotype was seen many times. The J gene is TRBJ2-5, the V gene TRBV20-1; D ambiguous. The CDR3 length is 12 residues. Trimming took 6 bases from V and 5 from J, leaving 13 bases between them. Germline values: CDR1 DFQATT, CDR2 SNEGSKA (reference sequence). CDR3 DNA: TGCAGTGCGCCCCTGAATAGCGAGACCCAGTACTTC. Translated, it gives CSAPLNSETQYF.

In this sample, this clonotype turned up a few times. This chain joins TRBV20-1 and TRBJ2-1; D might be TRBD2 (6 bases). Germline CDR1 is DFQATT and CDR2 is SNEGSKA (reference sequence). The CDR3 is 15 residues long. V lost 5 bases and J lost 0, with 14 bases in between. The chain's CDR3 is CSAYLALSSYNEQFF. CDR3 nucleotides: TGCAGTGCTTACCTAGCGCTAAGCTCCTACAATGAGCAGTTCTTC.

The chain uses TRBV30 and TRBJ2-4, with TRBD1 as a possible D gene (5 bases). The germline gives CDR1 GTSNPN, CDR2 SVGIG (reference sequence). V lost 0 bases to trimming and J lost 7 bases, with 10 bases between them. This CDR3 has 13 amino acids. CDR3 in DNA: TGTGCCTGGAGTGTGCTCAGGGTCAACATTCAGTACTTC. Encoded protein: CAWSVLRVNIQYF.

This chain joins TRBV4-2 and TRBJ2-7; TRBD2 matches at 8 bases. The V gene's germline CDR1 is LGHNA and CDR2 YNFKEQ. The CDR3 loop spans 17 amino acids. Germline trimming cut 4 bases from V and 3 bases from J; bases unmatched to any gene: 14. CDR3 sequence (DNA): TGTGCCAGCAGCCCTAGGGGTTCGGGAGGGCTCCGCTACGAGCAGTACTTC. Amino acids: CASSPRGSGGLRYEQYF.

The chain couples TRBV6-1 to TRBJ2-7; 10 nucleotides align to TRBD1. Germline values: CDR1 MNHNS, CDR2 SASEGT. Germline trimming cut 7 bases from V and 2 bases from J; bases unmatched to any gene: 8. CDR3 length equals 15 residues. CDR3 nucleotide sequence: TGTGCCAGCACCTTAGGGGGGACAGGGGCCTACGAGCAGTACTTC. It is translated as CASTLGGTGAYEQYF.

The gene calls are TRBV25-1 and TRBJ1-1; D is unclear. The germline V and J ends were trimmed by 4 bases and 0 bases, with 6 bases remaining between them. This CDR3 region has 13 residues. CDR1 MGHDK and CDR2 SYGVNS come from the germline V gene. The CDR3 sequence: CASSVTVNTEAFF. As DNA, the CDR3 is TGTGCCAGCAGTGTCACAGTGAACACTGAAGCTTTCTTT.

This clonotype has a count of ten or more. The chain couples TRBV18 to TRBJ2-1; 13 bases match TRBD2. V lost 4 bases and J lost 9; bases outside the gene matches: 12. Germline CDR1 is KGHSH and CDR2 is LQKENI. This CDR3 contains 17 residues. CDR3 coding DNA: TGTGCCAGCTCACTTCAATCCGGGACTAGCGGGACCAGTGAGCAGTTCTTC. Translated: CASSLQSGTSGTSEQFF.

The gene calls are TRBV18 and TRBJ2-5, with TRBD1 matching 7 bases. V shed 3 bases, J shed 2 bases, and the junction held 9 bases outside the gene matches. Germline CDR1 and CDR2: KGHSH and LQKENI. The CDR3 runs 16 residues. The CDR3 loop reads CASSPKTATGQETQYF. CDR3 nucleotide sequence: TGTGCCAGCTCACCCAAGACCGCGACAGGGCAAGAGACCCAGTACTTC.

In this sample, this clonotype turned up many times. The chain joins TRBV6-2 or TRBV6-3 to TRBJ1-5, with D hard to call. V was pared by 6 bases and J by 3 bases, with 6 bases between. Germline assignment: CDR1 MNHEY and CDR2 SVGEGT. This CDR3 is built from 12 residues. This CDR3 reads CASRGSNQPQHF. The CDR3 region has the DNA TGTGCCAGCAGGGGATCCAATCAGCCCCAGCATTTT.

This clonotype was counted only a few times. J is TRBJ1-1 and V is TRBV27; D is unclear. Germline loops: CDR1 MNHEY, CDR2 SMNVEV (reference sequence). The CDR3 covers 14 residues. Trimming removed 0 bases from V and 1 base from J, with 6 bases in between. CDR3 loop: CASSLSLGNTEAFF. The DNA for the CDR3 is TGTGCCAGCAGTTTATCGCTGGGGAACACTGAAGCTTTCTTT.

This clonotype was seen repeatedly, ten times or more. The chain links TRBV19 to TRBJ2-2; D gene ambiguous. Germline assignment: CDR1 LNHDA and CDR2 SQIVND (reference sequence). CDR3 length: 14 amino acids. V lost 7 bases and J 5 bases, leaving 14 bases between the germline ends. The CDR3 reads CASKDRPATGELFF. The DNA of the CDR3 is TGTGCCAGTAAGGACCGCCCGGCAACCGGGGAGCTGTTTTTT.

Of note for this clonotype: This clone may be a read error of a much larger clone one base away. The chain links TRBV18 to TRBJ2-1; no reliable D call. The CDR3 spans 12 residues. Germline CDR1 KGHSH, CDR2 LQKENI. This chain's CDR3 is CVSSPLTGEQFF. The DNA for the CDR3 is TGTGTCAGCTCACCACTAACGGGCGAGCAGTTCTTC.

This clonotype was seen more than once but under ten times. The J gene is TRBJ2-5, the V gene TRBV21-1; the DNA was not compared with TRBD2, the D call given in the table. TRBV21-1 has pseudogene status. This CDR3 is 12 amino acids long. The CDR3 protein is CARDYPQETQYF. CDR3 bases: TGTGCCAGGGACTACCCTCAAGAGACCCAGTACTTC.

This chain connects TRBV9 to TRBJ1-1, with unresolved D. This CDR3 has 13 amino acids. Germline loops: CDR1 SGDLS, CDR2 YYNGEE. Trimming left V 4 bases short and J 0 bases short, with 7 bases between. The CDR3 DNA follows: TGTGCCAGCAGCTCATTTGTGAACACTGAAGCTTTCTTT. As protein: CASSSFVNTEAFF.

V usage is TRBV20-1 and J usage is TRBJ1-1; D not certain. Looked up from germline, CDR1 is DFQATT and CDR2 is SNEGSKA (reference sequence). The length of the CDR3 is 12 residues. Trimming took 6 bases from V and 5 from J, leaving 13 bases between them. CDR3 sequence: CSAQLAKTEAFF. Here the CDR3 DNA reads TGCAGTGCGCAACTAGCAAAGACTGAAGCTTTCTTT.

This clonotype has a handful of counts. V usage is TRBV10-3 and J usage is TRBJ2-7, with TRBD2 matching over 8 bases. CDR3 length: 12 amino acids. The V gene's germline CDR1 is ENHRY and CDR2 SYGVKD. With 6 bases clipped from V and 4 bases from J, the junction kept 2 bases outside the gene matches. This chain's CDR3 is CAIRREAYEQYF. CDR3 nucleotides: TGTGCCATCAGGCGGGAGGCTTACGAGCAGTACTTC.

There are a few counts of this clonotype. V gene TRBV29-1 combines with J gene TRBJ1-5; D call uncertain. Trimming took 6 bases from V and 2 from J, leaving 14 bases between them. The CDR3 covers 14 residues. Germline V gives CDR1 SQVTM, CDR2 ANQGSEA. The CDR3 protein is CSVVLDVGNQPQHF. The DNA of the CDR3 is TGCAGCGTCGTTCTGGACGTAGGCAATCAGCCCCAGCATTTT.

This clonotype was found a few times. The genes are TRBV2 and TRBJ2-1; the match to TRBD1 covers 8 bases. Germline V gives CDR1 SNHLY, CDR2 FYNNEI. The junction had 7 bases not matched to a gene; V was cut back by 7 bases and J by 8 bases. This CDR3 comprises 13 residues. As DNA, the CDR3 is TGTGCCAGCAAATCGACAGGGGACCATGAGCAGTTCTTC. Protein product: CASKSTGDHEQFF.

The chain recombines TRBV6-5 with TRBJ1-1; the D gene is possibly TRBD1 (5 bases). The CDR3 consists of 13 residues. In germline, CDR1 is MNHEY, CDR2 SVGAGI. Trimming removed 0 bases at V and 12 bases at J, with 14 bases between. The CDR3 DNA follows: TGTGCCAGCAGTTACTCGGACGCAGGGAGGCCTTTCTTT. Translated: CASSYSDAGRPFF.

The chain is built from TRBV14 and TRBJ2-3; D is uncertain. Germline V gene sequence: CDR1 SGHDN, CDR2 FVKESK. The length of the CDR3 is 14 residues. Deletions cut 2 bases from V and 2 bases from J, with 8 bases between. The CDR3 DNA sequence: TGTGCCAGCAGCCAAAGGCAGAACACAGATACGCAGTATTTT. Translation: CASSQRQNTDTQYF.

In this sample, this clonotype turned up many times. The chain joins TRBV5-6 to TRBJ1-2, with unresolved D. Between the trimmed V and J ends, which lost 4 bases and 4 bases, there was a span of 11 bases. CDR1 and CDR2 (germline): SGHDT, YYEEEE. The CDR3 consists of 13 residues. The CDR3, as DNA: TGTGCCAGCAGCCGCCGGGCCGCCTATGGCTACACCTTC. Its translation is CASSRRAAYGYTF.

This clonotype has ten or more counts. The gene calls are TRBV29-1 and TRBJ1-1; TRBD1 matches 9 bases. The CDR3 loop spans 13 amino acids. CDR1 is SQVTM, CDR2 ANQGSEA, per germline. Trimming cost V 5 bases and J 2 bases; bases outside gene matches: 3. CDR3 DNA: TGCAGCGTTCAACAGGGGGCAAACACTGAAGCTTTCTTT. As protein: CSVQQGANTEAFF.

Many counts were recorded for this clonotype. V is TRBV11-2 and J is TRBJ1-2; 8 bases agree with TRBD1. The CDR3 has 14 residues. V gave up 5 bases and J gave up 5 bases; unmatched junction bases: 7. Germline V lookup: CDR1 SGHAT, CDR2 FQNNGV. For the CDR3, the DNA is TGTGCCAGCAGCCCCGGACAGGGAGCTTATGGCTACACCTTC. It is translated as CASSPGQGAYGYTF.

V gene TRBV9 combines with J gene TRBJ1-3; D is unclear. The ends were cut back, 3 bases at V and 0 bases at J, with 10 bases in the middle. The CDR3 loop spans 15 amino acids. Per the germline V gene, CDR1 is SGDLS and CDR2 is YYNGEE. This chain's CDR3 is CASSASDFSGNTIYF. As DNA, the CDR3 is TGTGCCAGCAGCGCCTCAGACTTCTCTGGAAACACCATATATTTT.

This clonotype appeared a few times. The rearrangement links TRBV7-9 to TRBJ1-2; the match to TRBD1 covers 7 bases. CDR1 is SEHNR and CDR2 is FQNEAQ in the germline V gene (reference sequence). The V gene end was trimmed by 5 bases and the J gene end by 4 bases; junction bases not matched to a gene: 10. The CDR3 runs 15 residues. The CDR3 is CASSPYRDSVYGYTF. The CDR3 DNA reads as TGTGCCAGCAGCCCGTATCGGGACAGCGTCTATGGCTACACCTTC. Full variable domain (missing parts from reference TRBV7-9 and TRBJ1-2): DTGVSQNPRHKITKRGQNVTFRCDPISEHNRLYWYRQTLGQGPEFLTYFQNEAQLEKSRLLSDRFSAERPKGSFSTLEIQRTEQGDSAMYLCASSPYRDSVYGYTFGSGTRLTVV.

The chain recombines TRBV24-1 with TRBJ1-5, with no clear D. Per the germline V gene, CDR1 is KGHDR and CDR2 is SFDVKD. There are 14 residues in the CDR3. V was trimmed by 6 bases and J by 7 bases, leaving 15 bases between them. CDR3 region: CATSLVEKGQPQHF. CDR3 DNA sequence: TGTGCCACCAGTTTAGTGGAAAAGGGCCAGCCCCAGCATTTT.